One T cell receptor (beta chain) is described in this entry. Its specificity is not known. Repertoires were generated with immunoSEQ multiplex PCR, while TCRdb's copy carries only in-frame clones and drops some. The sample consists of 100,000 to 110,000 clones, about 90% of them appearing once. The data belong to a study of graft-versus-host responses after intestinal transplantation. Study-level background: Every recipient had anti-thymocyte globulin induction and 2 to 4 years of tacrolimus plus steroids. Notes on the study in general: Detection of GvH clones occurred in recipient marrow, and some had their first appearance in ileum or blood.

The CDR3 totals 16 residues. Germline CDR1 reads SGHDN; CDR2 reads FVKESK. Trimming removed 4 bases from V and 2 bases from J; junction bases left unmatched: 9. The chain links TRBV14 to TRBJ2-7; TRBD1 agrees at 9 bases. The receptor was isolated from a human donor who was the organ donor for an intestinal transplant. This sample comprised unstimulated CD4+ T cells sorted from spleen or lymph node cells, obtained before transplant. In DNA, the CDR3 is TGTGCCAGCAGCCTCACAGGGGGCTTAGGGACCTACGAGCAGTACTTC. It translates to CASSLTGGLGTYEQYF.